The 21 T cell receptor beta chains below were found in one sample sequenced in a study of low-dose radiotherapy and immunotherapy resistance in tumors. Sample time point: after trial treatment. Treatment meaning: LDRT plus nivolumab, ipilimumab, low-dose cyclophosphamide and aspirin (RACIN trial). First-strand cDNA relied on TRAV- and TRBV-specific primers spanning alpha and beta chains. TCR amplification involved about 21 PCR cycles with a constant-region primer and V-primer adapter. A single record per CDR3 protein comes from TCRdb applying MiXCR to the reads. The sample lists 95,000 to 100,000 distinct CDR3 sequences; 20% to 25% were seen once. Sequences were derived from PBMCs, sampled after low-dose radiotherapy plus immunotherapy. These receptor sequences come from a male donor with prostate cancer.

This clonotype has a count of ten or more. This rearrangement joins TRBV5-1 to TRBJ2-2; D is unresolved. The ends were cut back, 4 bases at V and 1 base at J, with 11 bases in the middle. Germline CDR1 and CDR2: SGHRS and YFSETQ. The CDR3 covers 15 residues. CDR3 sequence (DNA): TGCGCCAGCAGCCTACAATGGGAGAACACCGGGGAGCTGTTTTTT. Translated: CASSLQWENTGELFF.

This clonotype was counted many times. The J gene is TRBJ2-1, the V gene TRBV30; perhaps TRBD2 as D (5 bases). The CDR3 spans 12 residues. V was trimmed by 8 bases and J by 1 base, leaving 9 bases between them. The V gene's germline CDR1 is GTSNPN and CDR2 SVGIG (reference sequence). CDR3 sequence reads: CATSTSYNEQFF. The CDR3 DNA reads as TGTGCCACTAGTACTTCCTACAATGAGCAGTTCTTC.

This clonotype was seen ten or more times. The chain couples TRBV6-6 to TRBJ2-7; TRBD1 is a possible D gene (6 bases). V was pared by 3 bases and J by 0 bases, with 15 bases between. Germline V gene lookup returns CDR1 MNHNY and CDR2 SVGAGI (reference sequence). The length of the CDR3 is 16 residues. The CDR3 sequence: CASSYNRDTLSYEQYF. Here the CDR3 DNA reads TGTGCCAGCAGTTATAACCGGGACACCCTCTCCTACGAGCAGTACTTC.

At least ten counts were recorded for this clonotype. The chain uses TRBV3-1 and TRBJ1-1; D not resolved. The V gene lost 3 bases and the J gene lost 1 base, with 3 bases spanning the gap. Germline assignment: CDR1 LGHDT and CDR2 YNNKEL (reference sequence). The CDR3 consists of 12 residues. DNA for the CDR3: TGTGCCAGCAGCCAGAGGAACACTGAAGCTTTCTTT. It translates to CASSQRNTEAFF.

This clonotype has a handful of counts. The chain recombines TRBV11-2 with TRBJ1-1; D unresolved. CDR1 is SGHAT and CDR2 is FQNNGV in the germline V gene. Between the trimmed V and J ends, which lost 5 bases and 2 bases, there was a span of 15 bases. This CDR3 spans 15 amino acids. The CDR3 region is CASSPRAKVNTEAFF. The CDR3 bases are TGTGCCAGCAGCCCCCGGGCCAAAGTTAACACTGAAGCTTTCTTT.

The sample holds many counts of this clonotype. The rearrangement uses TRBV4-1 and TRBJ2-7; D may correspond to TRBD1 or TRBD2 (5 bases each). V lost 1 base and J 4 bases, leaving 17 bases between the germline ends. Germline V gene sequence: CDR1 MGHRA, CDR2 YSYEKL. The length of the CDR3 is 16 residues. This CDR3 is CASSQGGMVGFYEQYF. The DNA for the CDR3 is TGCGCCAGCAGCCAAGGGGGGATGGTTGGCTTTTACGAGCAGTACTTC.

This clonotype showed up just a few times. This may be a read error, as it is one base from a much larger clone. This sequence joins TRBV7-3 and TRBJ2-5; a possible D gene is TRBD1 (6 bases). The V and J ends lost 5 bases and 0 bases respectively, with 7 bases between them. Looked up from germline, CDR1 is SGHTA and CDR2 is FQGTGA. The CDR3 consists of 13 residues. The CDR3 DNA sequence: TGTGCCAGCAGCCGGGACAACCAAGAGACCCAGTACTTC. Translation: CASSRDNQETQYF.

This clonotype was recorded many times. This chain joins TRBV7-9 and TRBJ2-5; possible D gene TRBD1, 6 bases. Trimming cost V 5 bases and J 5 bases, with 15 bases left between them. This CDR3 spans 14 amino acids. CDR1 is SEHNR, CDR2 FQNEAQ, per germline (reference sequence). CDR3 bases: TGTGCCAGCAGCCCGTACAGGGATGGGGAGACCCAGTACTTC. As protein: CASSPYRDGETQYF.

This clonotype was seen only a few times. The genes are TRBV5-5 and TRBJ2-7, with D perhaps matching TRBD1 (5 bases). This CDR3 has 15 residues. V lost 4 bases, J lost 3 bases, and 17 bases lay in between. From germline, CDR1 is SGHKS and CDR2 YYEKEE (reference sequence). The CDR3 DNA reads as TGTGCCAGCAGCCCGACCGTGACAGTGGGCTACGAGCAGTACTTC. It is translated as CASSPTVTVGYEQYF.

In its sample, this clonotype was seen many times. CDR3 sequence reads: CASSAGLFGDEQFF. Here the CDR3 DNA reads TGTGCCAGCAGCGCGGGACTATTCGGGGATGAGCAGTTCTTC. V is TRBV14 and J is TRBJ2-1; 7 positions match TRBD2. The CDR3 loop spans 14 amino acids. Germline V CDR1 and CDR2: SGHDN, FVKESK. Trimming removed 5 bases from V and 8 bases from J; junction bases left unmatched: 9.

This clonotype was recorded many times. V usage is TRBV5-1 and J usage is TRBJ2-7; TRBD2 matches at 8 bases. Germline V gives CDR1 SGHRS, CDR2 YFSETQ. The CDR3 is 14 residues long. The J segment lost 2 bases and the V segment lost 4 bases, leaving 5 bases of the junction unmatched. Written as DNA, the CDR3 is TGCGCCAGCAGCCTTGAGCGGGGGCCCTACGAGCAGTACTTC. Its translation is CASSLERGPYEQYF.

This clonotype was recorded many times. This chain links TRBV29-1 with TRBJ2-7; D is undetermined. Deletions cut 4 bases from V and 6 bases from J, with 22 bases between. In germline, CDR1 is SQVTM, CDR2 ANQGSEA. The CDR3 length is 15 residues. This CDR3 reads CSVGQEIPRTGEQYF. Written as DNA, the CDR3 is TGCAGCGTTGGGCAGGAGATCCCTAGGACGGGCGAGCAGTACTTC.

The chain couples TRBV5-1 to TRBJ2-1; TRBD2 matches 10 bases. V dropped 2 bases and J dropped 4; count of bases not matched to a gene: 3. The CDR3 length is 15 residues. Germline V gene lookup returns CDR1 SGHRS and CDR2 YFSETQ. CDR3 in amino acids: CASSLGAGGYNEQFF. DNA of the CDR3: TGCGCCAGCAGCTTAGGAGCGGGGGGGTACAATGAGCAGTTCTTC.

The sample holds many counts of this clonotype. The chain carries TRBV2 and TRBJ2-4; unclear D gene. The CDR3 covers 11 residues. The germline V and J ends were trimmed by 8 bases and 7 bases, with 9 bases remaining between them. Germline loops: CDR1 SNHLY, CDR2 FYNNEI. CDR3 sequence reads: CASSYENIQYF. The CDR3 nucleotides are TGTGCCAGCTCTTATGAGAACATTCAGTACTTC.

At least ten counts were recorded for this clonotype. The rearrangement joins TRBV12-3 or TRBV12-4 to TRBJ2-7; 9 bases line up with TRBD1. The CDR3 spans 17 residues. With V trimmed by 6 bases and J by 3 bases, 15 bases remained unmatched. In DNA form, the CDR3 reads TGTGCCAGCAGCCAGACCCCGGGGACAGGGTTTGGCTACGAGCAGTACTTC. Its translation is CASSQTPGTGFGYEQYF.

This clonotype was detected ten times or more. This CDR3 is CASSFDGGIYEQYF. The CDR3 DNA follows: TGCGCCAGCAGCTTCGACGGGGGGATCTACGAGCAGTACTTC. The chain is built from TRBV5-1 and TRBJ2-7; TRBD2 aligns across 7 bases. Germline CDR1 reads SGHRS; CDR2 reads YFSETQ. The CDR3 extends over 14 amino acids. V gave up 2 bases and J gave up 3 bases; unmatched junction bases: 5.

V is TRBV12-3 or TRBV12-4 and J is TRBJ2-1; D might be TRBD2 (6 bases). The CDR3 has 13 amino acids. V was trimmed by 3 bases and J by 5 bases, leaving 8 bases between them. The CDR3 DNA follows: TGTGCCAGCAGTTTGGGACTCCACAATGAGCAGTTCTTC. Translating it yields CASSLGLHNEQFF.

Note on this clonotype: Possible read error: a much larger clone is one base away. The genes are TRBV20-1 and TRBJ1-1, with D perhaps TRBD1 (6 bases). CDR1 and CDR2 from the germline V gene are DFQATT and SNEGSKA (reference sequence). The CDR3 is 15 amino acids. V was pared by 4 bases and J by 1 base, with 16 bases between. CDR3 in amino acids: CSAKDQGQKNTEAFF. CDR3 coding DNA: TGCAGTGCTAAAGATCAGGGGCAGAAGAACACTGAAGCTTTCTTT.

Ten or more counts support this clonotype. The rearrangement links TRBV19 to TRBJ2-7; weak D call: TRBD2 (6 bases). CDR1 and CDR2 (germline): LNHDA, SQIVND (reference sequence). The V end was cut by 5 bases, the J end by 2 bases, with 13 bases between. The length of the CDR3 is 14 residues. The CDR3 loop is CASSAGLPTYEQYF. CDR3 nucleotide sequence: TGTGCCAGTAGTGCGGGACTCCCTACCTACGAGCAGTACTTC.

This clonotype was seen ten or more times. The gene calls are TRBV6-5 and TRBJ2-3, with 10 bases identical to TRBD2. The CDR3 is made up of 15 amino acids. The V gene's germline CDR1 is MNHEY and CDR2 SVGAGI. Losses at the gene ends were 0 bases for V and 5 bases for J; bases not matched to a gene: 2. In DNA, the CDR3 is TGTGCCAGCAGTTACTCAAGCGGGGGGGTAGATACGCAGTATTTT. Residues: CASSYSSGGVDTQYF.

This clonotype was picked up many times. The V gene is TRBV12-3 or TRBV12-4, the J gene TRBJ2-3, with D perhaps TRBD1 (6 bases). The V and J ends lost 3 bases and 5 bases respectively, with 15 bases between them. The CDR3 runs 15 residues. CDR3 amino acids: CASSFATGGRDTQYF. DNA of the CDR3: TGTGCCAGCAGTTTTGCGACAGGAGGACGAGATACGCAGTATTTT.